Shown below are 8 T cell receptor beta chains from a single sample sequenced in a study of blood T cell repertoires in COVID-19. Clones were sequenced by immunoSEQ multiplex PCR, and TCRdb holds only the in-frame ones, with some missing. This table holds about 290,000 clones, roughly 90% found once. The sequenced sample was peripheral blood. The receptor source for this set is a woman younger than 45 with COVID-19, enrolled during active disease.

The CDR3 protein is CASSRNGGPYEQYF. The CDR3 DNA is TGCGCCAGCAGTAGGAACGGGGGACCCTACGAGCAGTACTTC. The chain uses TRBV5-1 and TRBJ2-7; TRBD2 might be the D (6 bases). This CDR3 is built from 14 residues. The germline V and J ends were trimmed by 5 bases and 2 bases, with 14 bases remaining between them. CDR1 and CDR2 from the germline V gene are SGHRS and YFSETQ.

CDR3 coding DNA: TGTGCCAGCAGTCAGGGAGAAAAACTGTTTTTT. Translated, it gives CASSQGEKLFF. V gene TRBV6-2 or TRBV6-3 combines with J gene TRBJ1-4; TRBD1 is a possible D gene (5 bases). Germline CDR1 is MNHEY and CDR2 is SVGEGT. The CDR3 is 11 amino acids. V dropped 5 bases and J dropped 8 bases, with 6 bases sitting between them.

The V call is TRBV15, the J call TRBJ2-7; D may be TRBD2 (7 bases). The CDR3 sequence is 15 residues long. Germline V lookup: CDR1 LNHNV, CDR2 YYDKDF (reference sequence). V lost 1 base, J lost 2 bases, and 12 bases lay in between. CDR3 amino acids: CATSRGRGPTYEQYF. CDR3 nucleotides: TGTGCCACCAGCAGAGGGCGGGGGCCCACCTACGAGCAGTACTTC.

The V gene is TRBV4-2, the J gene TRBJ2-7, with D unclear. The CDR3 spans 15 residues. V was cut by 0 bases and J by 6 bases, with 15 bases left in between. In germline, CDR1 is LGHNA, CDR2 YNFKEQ. DNA of the CDR3: TGTGCCAGCAGCCAAGATCCAGGCTTTTTCGGCGAGCAGTACTTC. Protein product: CASSQDPGFFGEQYF.

The rearrangement uses TRBV7-9 and TRBJ1-2, with TRBD1 identical over 8 bases. The length of the CDR3 is 16 residues. Per germline, CDR1 SEHNR and CDR2 FQNEAQ (reference sequence). J was trimmed by 7 bases and V by 2 bases; bases with no gene match: 12. CDR3 residues: CASSLTKRGQGGGYTF. CDR3 nucleotide sequence: TGTGCCAGCAGCTTAACAAAAAGAGGACAGGGTGGTGGCTACACCTTC. Looking up the rest from reference TRBV7-9 and TRBJ1-2 gives the full variable domain: DTGVSQNPRHKITKRGQNVTFRCDPISEHNRLYWYRQTLGQGPEFLTYFQNEAQLEKSRLLSDRFSAERPKGSFSTLEIQRTEQGDSAMYLCASSLTKRGQGGGYTFGSGTRLTVV.

The V call is TRBV2, the J call TRBJ1-1, with D possibly TRBD1 on 5 matching bases. The germline CDR1 and CDR2 sequences are SNHLY and FYNNEI. The V gene lost 7 bases and the J gene lost 1 base, with 13 bases spanning the gap. This CDR3 spans 14 amino acids. The CDR3 region is CASTVGTANTEAFF. For the CDR3, the DNA is TGTGCCAGCACTGTAGGGACTGCGAACACTGAAGCTTTCTTT.

The chain has TRBV5-4 and TRBJ2-5; 7 positions agree with TRBD1. The ends lost 3 bases at V and 3 bases at J; junction bases unmatched: 11. Germline V CDR1 and CDR2: SGHNT, YYREEE (reference sequence). The CDR3 is 16 residues long. The CDR3 protein is CASSSGKGDREETQYF. For the CDR3, the DNA is TGTGCCAGCAGCTCGGGCAAGGGGGACAGAGAAGAGACCCAGTACTTC.

The chain employs TRBV6-5 and TRBJ1-6; TRBD1 matches 9 bases. The CDR3 spans 16 residues. Germline V gene sequence: CDR1 MNHEY, CDR2 SVGAGI. V dropped 2 bases and J dropped 10; count of bases not matched to a gene: 9. The CDR3 bases are TGTGCCAGCAGTTACGCAGCACAGGGGGCAGAATCACCCCTCCACTTT. As protein: CASSYAAQGAESPLHF.